This T cell receptor (beta chain) was recorded in a study of blood T cell repertoires in COVID-19. Study details: Acute-phase and convalescent COVID-19 samples originated in the United States, Italy and Spain. Sources were T cells, B-cell-depleted T cells, or PBMCs; the material itself was cDNA or gDNA.

Measured with immunoSEQ multiplex PCR; TCRdb has only the in-frame clones, and not every one. The sample includes about 140,000 clones, around 89% seen only once; the top ten take about 11%. V trimming: 0 bases; J trimming: 6 bases; junction bases outside the gene matches: 5. The CDR3 is 15 amino acids. Germline V CDR1 and CDR2: SGHRS, YFSETQ. Input material: peripheral blood. This sequence joins TRBV5-1 and TRBJ1-5; 8 nucleotides match TRBD1. The sequence derives from an elderly woman with acute or convalescent COVID-19. The CDR3, as DNA: TGCGCCAGCAGCTTGGAGGGACAGGTTCGTCAGCCCCAGCATTTT. Amino acid sequence: CASSLEGQVRQPQHF.